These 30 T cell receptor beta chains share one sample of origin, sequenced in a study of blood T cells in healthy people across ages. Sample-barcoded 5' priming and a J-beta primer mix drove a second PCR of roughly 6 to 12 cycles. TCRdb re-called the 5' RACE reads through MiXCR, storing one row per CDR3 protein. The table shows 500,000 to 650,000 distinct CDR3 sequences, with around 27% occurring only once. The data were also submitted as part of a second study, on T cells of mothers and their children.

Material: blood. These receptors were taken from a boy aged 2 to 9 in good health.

This CDR3 reads CSVETGSQETQYF. CDR3 DNA: TGCAGCGTTGAAACGGGCAGCCAAGAGACCCAGTACTTC. The chain links TRBV29-1 to TRBJ2-5, with no clear D. Trimming pared 2 bases from V and 1 base from J, leaving 8 bases between. Per germline, CDR1 SQVTM and CDR2 ANQGSEA. The CDR3 runs 13 residues.

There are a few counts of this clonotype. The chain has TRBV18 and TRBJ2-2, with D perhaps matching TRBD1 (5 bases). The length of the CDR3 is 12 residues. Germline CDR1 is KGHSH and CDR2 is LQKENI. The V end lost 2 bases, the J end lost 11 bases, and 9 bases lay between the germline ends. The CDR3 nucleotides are TGTGCCAGCTCACCAGGGGCCCTAGAGCTGTTTTTT. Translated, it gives CASSPGALELFF.

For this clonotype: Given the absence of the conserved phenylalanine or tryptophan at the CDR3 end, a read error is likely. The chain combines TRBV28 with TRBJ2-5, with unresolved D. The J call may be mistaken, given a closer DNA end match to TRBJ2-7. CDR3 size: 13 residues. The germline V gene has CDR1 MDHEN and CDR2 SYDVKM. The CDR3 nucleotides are TGTGCCAGCAGTTCCCCGTTCTCCTACGAGCAGTACTTA. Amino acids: CASSSPFSYEQYL.

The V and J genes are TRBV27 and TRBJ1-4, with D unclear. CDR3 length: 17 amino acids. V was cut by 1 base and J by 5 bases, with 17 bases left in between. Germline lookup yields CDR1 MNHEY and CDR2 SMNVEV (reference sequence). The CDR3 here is CASSLFSSGRMNEKLFF. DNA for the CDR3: TGTGCCAGCAGTTTATTCTCTAGCGGACGGATGAATGAAAAACTGTTTTTT.

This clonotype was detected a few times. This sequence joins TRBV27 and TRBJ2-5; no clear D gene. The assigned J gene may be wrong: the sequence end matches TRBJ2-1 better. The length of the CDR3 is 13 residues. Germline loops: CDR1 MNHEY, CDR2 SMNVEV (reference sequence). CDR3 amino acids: CASSLISYNEQFF. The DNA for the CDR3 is TGTGCCAGCAGTTTAATCAGTTACAATGAGCAGTTCTTC.

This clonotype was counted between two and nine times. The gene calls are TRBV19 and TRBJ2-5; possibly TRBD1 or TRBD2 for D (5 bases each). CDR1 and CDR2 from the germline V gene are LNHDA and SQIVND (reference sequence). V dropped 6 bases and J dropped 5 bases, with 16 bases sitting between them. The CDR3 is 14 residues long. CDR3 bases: TGTGCCAGTAGCCCGGGACCACCCCCGGAGACCCAGTACTTC. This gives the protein CASSPGPPPETQYF. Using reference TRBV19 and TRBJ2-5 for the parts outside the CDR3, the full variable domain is DGGITQSPKYLFRKEGQNVTLSCEQNLNHDAMYWYRQDPGQGLRLIYYSQIVNDFQKGDIAEGYSVSREKKESFPLTVTSAQKNPTAFYLCASSPGPPPETQYFGPGTRLLVL.

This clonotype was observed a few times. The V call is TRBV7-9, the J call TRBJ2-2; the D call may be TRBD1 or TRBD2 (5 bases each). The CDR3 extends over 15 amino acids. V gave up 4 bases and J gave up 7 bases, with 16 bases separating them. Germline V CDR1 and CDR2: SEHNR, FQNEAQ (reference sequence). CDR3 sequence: CASSSGTAAVGELFF. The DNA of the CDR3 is TGTGCCAGCAGCTCCGGGACGGCGGCGGTCGGGGAGCTGTTTTTT.

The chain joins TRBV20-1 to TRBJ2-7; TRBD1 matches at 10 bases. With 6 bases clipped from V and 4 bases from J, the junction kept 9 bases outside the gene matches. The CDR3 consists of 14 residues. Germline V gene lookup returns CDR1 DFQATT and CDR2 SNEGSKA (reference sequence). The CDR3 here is CSAFTGQGVYEQYF. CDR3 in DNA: TGCAGTGCCTTTACCGGACAGGGGGTTTACGAGCAGTACTTC.

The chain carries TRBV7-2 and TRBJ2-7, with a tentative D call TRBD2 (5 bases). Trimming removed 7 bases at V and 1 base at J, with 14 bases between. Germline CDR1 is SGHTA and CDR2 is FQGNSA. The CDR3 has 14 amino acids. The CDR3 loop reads CASTELGVSYEQYF. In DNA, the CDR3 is TGTGCCAGCACCGAGCTCGGGGTTTCCTACGAGCAGTACTTC. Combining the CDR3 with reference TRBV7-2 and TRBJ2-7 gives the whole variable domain GAGVSQSPSNKVTEKGKDVELRCDPISGHTALYWYRQSLGQGLEFLIYFQGNSAPDKSGLPSDRFSAERTGGSVSTLTIQRTQQEDSAVYLCASTELGVSYEQYFGPGTRLTVT.

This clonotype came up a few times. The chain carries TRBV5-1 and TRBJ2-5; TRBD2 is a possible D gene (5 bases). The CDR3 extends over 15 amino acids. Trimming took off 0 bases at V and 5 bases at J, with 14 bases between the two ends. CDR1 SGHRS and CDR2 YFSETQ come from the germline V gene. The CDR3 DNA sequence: TGCGCCAGCAGCTTGGCCGTACAGTGGGAGGAGACCCAGTACTTC. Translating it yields CASSLAVQWEETQYF.

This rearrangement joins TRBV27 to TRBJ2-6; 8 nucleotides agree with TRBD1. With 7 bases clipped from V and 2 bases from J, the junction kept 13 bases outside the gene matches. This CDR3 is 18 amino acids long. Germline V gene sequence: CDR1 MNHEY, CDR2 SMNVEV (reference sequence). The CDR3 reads CASTFRGQGFTGANVLTF. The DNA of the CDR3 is TGTGCCAGCACCTTTCGAGGACAGGGTTTTACTGGGGCCAACGTCCTGACTTTC.

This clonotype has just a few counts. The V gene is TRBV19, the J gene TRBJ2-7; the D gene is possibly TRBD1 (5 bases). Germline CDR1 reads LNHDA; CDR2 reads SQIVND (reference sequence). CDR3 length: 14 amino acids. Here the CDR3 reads CVPGQGTPSYEQYF. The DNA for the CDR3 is TGTGTTCCGGGTCAGGGTACGCCGAGTTACGAGCAGTACTTC.

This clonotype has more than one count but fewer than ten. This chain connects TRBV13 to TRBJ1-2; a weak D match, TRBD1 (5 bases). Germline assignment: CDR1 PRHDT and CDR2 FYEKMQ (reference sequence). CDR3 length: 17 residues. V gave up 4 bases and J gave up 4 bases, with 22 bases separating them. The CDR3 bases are TGTGCCAGCAGCTCCTTACGGTGGCAGGGCGTGAGCTATGGCTACACCTTC. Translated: CASSSLRWQGVSYGYTF.

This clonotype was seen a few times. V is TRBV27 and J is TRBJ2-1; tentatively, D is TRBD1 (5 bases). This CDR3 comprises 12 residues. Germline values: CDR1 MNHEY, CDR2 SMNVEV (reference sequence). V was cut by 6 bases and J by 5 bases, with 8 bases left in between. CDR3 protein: CASSRVHNEQFF. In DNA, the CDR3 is TGTGCCAGCAGCAGGGTACACAATGAGCAGTTCTTC.

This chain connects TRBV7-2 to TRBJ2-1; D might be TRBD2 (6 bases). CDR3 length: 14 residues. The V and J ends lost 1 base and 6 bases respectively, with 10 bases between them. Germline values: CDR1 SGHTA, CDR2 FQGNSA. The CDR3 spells CASSLVPGVNEQFF. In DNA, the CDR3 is TGTGCCAGCAGCTTAGTGCCGGGGGTCAATGAGCAGTTCTTC. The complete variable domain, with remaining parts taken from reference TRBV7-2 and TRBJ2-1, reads GAGVSQSPSNKVTEKGKDVELRCDPISGHTALYWYRQSLGQGLEFLIYFQGNSAPDKSGLPSDRFSAERTGGSVSTLTIQRTQQEDSAVYLCASSLVPGVNEQFFGPGTRLTVL.

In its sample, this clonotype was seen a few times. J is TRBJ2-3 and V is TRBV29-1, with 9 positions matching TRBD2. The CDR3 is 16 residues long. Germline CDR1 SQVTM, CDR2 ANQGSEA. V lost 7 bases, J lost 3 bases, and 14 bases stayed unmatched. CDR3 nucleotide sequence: TGCAGCGCCAGCTCAAGGGGCGGGGGGGCAACAGATACGCAGTATTTT. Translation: CSASSRGGGATDTQYF.

CDR3 coding DNA: TGCGCCAGCAGCTTGTCTTCTACGGGAGGGGGGACCGGGGAGCTGTTTTTT. Translating it yields CASSLSSTGGGTGELFF. The chain is built from TRBV5-1 and TRBJ2-2, with 8 nucleotides matching TRBD2. V trimming: 1 base; J trimming: 5 bases; junction bases outside the gene matches: 10. Germline CDR1 reads SGHRS; CDR2 reads YFSETQ. This CDR3 comprises 17 residues.

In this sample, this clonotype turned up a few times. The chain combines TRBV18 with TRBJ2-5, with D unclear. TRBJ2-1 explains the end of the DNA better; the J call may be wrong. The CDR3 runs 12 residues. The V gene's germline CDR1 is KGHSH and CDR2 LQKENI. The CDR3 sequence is CASSPRMDEQFF. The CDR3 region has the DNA TGTGCCAGCTCACCAAGAATGGATGAGCAGTTCTTC.

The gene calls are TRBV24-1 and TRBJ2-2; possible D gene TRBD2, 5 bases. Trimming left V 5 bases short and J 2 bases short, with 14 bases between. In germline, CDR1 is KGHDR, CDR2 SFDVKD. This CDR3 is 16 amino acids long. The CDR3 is CATSGGRGSNTGELFF. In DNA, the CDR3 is TGTGCCACCAGTGGGGGTCGTGGGAGTAACACCGGGGAGCTGTTTTTT.

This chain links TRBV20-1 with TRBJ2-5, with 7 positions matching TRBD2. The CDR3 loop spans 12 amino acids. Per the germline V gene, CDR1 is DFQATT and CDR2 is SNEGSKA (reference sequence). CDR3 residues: CSASGEQETQYF. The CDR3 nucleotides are TGCAGCGCGAGCGGGGAACAAGAGACCCAGTACTTC.

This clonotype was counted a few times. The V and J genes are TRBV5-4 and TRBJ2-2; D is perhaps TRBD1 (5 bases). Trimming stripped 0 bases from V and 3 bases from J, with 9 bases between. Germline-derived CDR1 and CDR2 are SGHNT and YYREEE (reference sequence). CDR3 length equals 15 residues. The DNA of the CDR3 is TGTGCCAGCAGCTTGGGGGGCCCGCACACCGGGGAGCTGTTTTTT. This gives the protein CASSLGGPHTGELFF.

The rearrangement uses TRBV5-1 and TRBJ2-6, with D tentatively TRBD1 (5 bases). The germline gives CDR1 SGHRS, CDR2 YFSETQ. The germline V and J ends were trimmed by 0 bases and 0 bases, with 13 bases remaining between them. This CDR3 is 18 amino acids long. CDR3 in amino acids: CASSLDGADNSGANVLTF. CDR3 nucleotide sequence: TGCGCCAGCAGCTTGGATGGGGCGGACAACTCTGGGGCCAACGTCCTGACTTTC.

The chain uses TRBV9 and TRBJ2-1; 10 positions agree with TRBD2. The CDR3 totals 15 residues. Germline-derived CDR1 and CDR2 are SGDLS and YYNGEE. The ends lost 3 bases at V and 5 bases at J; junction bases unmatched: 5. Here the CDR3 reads CASSASSGGHNEQFF. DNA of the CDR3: TGTGCCAGCAGCGCGAGTAGCGGGGGGCACAATGAGCAGTTCTTC.

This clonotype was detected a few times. This CDR3 reads CASSSGTGFDVRVYEQYF. The CDR3 bases are TGCGCCAGCAGCTCCGGGACAGGGTTTGATGTACGCGTCTACGAGCAGTACTTC. The chain links TRBV5-1 to TRBJ2-7; TRBD1 aligns across 9 bases. The J segment lost 3 bases and the V segment lost 3 bases, leaving 16 bases of the junction unmatched. The CDR3 has 18 residues. Germline CDR1 SGHRS, CDR2 YFSETQ.

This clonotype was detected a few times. CDR3: CASSYRIQRSSGANVLTF. DNA of the CDR3: TGTGCCAGCAGTTACCGAATACAACGCAGCTCTGGGGCCAACGTCCTGACTTTC. The chain employs TRBV6-5 and TRBJ2-6; D gene unclear. Germline loops: CDR1 MNHEY, CDR2 SVGAGI. The V gene lost 2 bases and the J gene lost 0 bases, with 14 bases spanning the gap. The CDR3 runs 18 residues.

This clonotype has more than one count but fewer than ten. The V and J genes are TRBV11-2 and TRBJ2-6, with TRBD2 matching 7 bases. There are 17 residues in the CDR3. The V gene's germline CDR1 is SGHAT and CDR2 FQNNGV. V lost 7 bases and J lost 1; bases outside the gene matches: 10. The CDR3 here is CASIKGGRFSGANVLTF. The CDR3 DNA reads TGTGCCAGCATAAAGGGAGGGAGGTTTTCTGGGGCCAACGTCCTGACTTTC.

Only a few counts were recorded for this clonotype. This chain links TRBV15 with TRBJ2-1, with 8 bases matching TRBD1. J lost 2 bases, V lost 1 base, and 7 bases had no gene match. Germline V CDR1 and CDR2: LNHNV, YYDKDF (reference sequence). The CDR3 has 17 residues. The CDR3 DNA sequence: TGTGCCACCAGCAGAGGGACAGGGACCGGCGCCTACAATGAGCAGTTCTTC. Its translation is CATSRGTGTGAYNEQFF. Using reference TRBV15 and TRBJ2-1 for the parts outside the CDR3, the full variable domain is DAMVIQNPRYQVTQFGKPVTLSCSQTLNHNVMYWYQQKSSQAPKLLFHYYDKDFNNEADTPDNFQSRRPNTSFCFLDIRSPGLGDTAMYLCATSRGTGTGAYNEQFFGPGTRLTVL.

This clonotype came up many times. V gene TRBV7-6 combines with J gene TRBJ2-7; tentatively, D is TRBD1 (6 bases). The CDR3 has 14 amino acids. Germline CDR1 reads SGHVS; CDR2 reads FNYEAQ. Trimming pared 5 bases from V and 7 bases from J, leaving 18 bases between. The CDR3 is CASSPTRGSGEQYF. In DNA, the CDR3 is TGTGCCAGCAGCCCCACTAGGGGGTCCGGGGAGCAGTACTTC. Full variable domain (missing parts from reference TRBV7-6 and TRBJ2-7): GAGVSQSPRYKVTKRGQDVALRCDPISGHVSLYWYRQALGQGPEFLTYFNYEAQQDKSGLPNDRFSAERPEGSISTLTIQRTEQRDSAMYRCASSPTRGSGEQYFGPGTRLTVT.

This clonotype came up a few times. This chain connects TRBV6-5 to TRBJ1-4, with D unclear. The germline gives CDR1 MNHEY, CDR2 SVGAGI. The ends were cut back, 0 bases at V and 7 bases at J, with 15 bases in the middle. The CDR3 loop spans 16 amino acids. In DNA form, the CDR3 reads TGTGCCAGCAGTTACTCTTCCAGGTGGATCGTTGAAAAACTGTTTTTT. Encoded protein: CASSYSSRWIVEKLFF.

The CDR3 spells CASSQDLAAYEQYF. The CDR3, as DNA: TGTGCCAGCAGCCAAGATTTAGCGGCCTACGAGCAGTACTTC. The chain links TRBV4-2 to TRBJ2-7, with D perhaps TRBD2 (6 bases). Germline CDR1 reads LGHNA; CDR2 reads YNFKEQ. This CDR3 has 14 amino acids. V was clipped by 0 bases and J by 2 bases, with 8 bases between them.